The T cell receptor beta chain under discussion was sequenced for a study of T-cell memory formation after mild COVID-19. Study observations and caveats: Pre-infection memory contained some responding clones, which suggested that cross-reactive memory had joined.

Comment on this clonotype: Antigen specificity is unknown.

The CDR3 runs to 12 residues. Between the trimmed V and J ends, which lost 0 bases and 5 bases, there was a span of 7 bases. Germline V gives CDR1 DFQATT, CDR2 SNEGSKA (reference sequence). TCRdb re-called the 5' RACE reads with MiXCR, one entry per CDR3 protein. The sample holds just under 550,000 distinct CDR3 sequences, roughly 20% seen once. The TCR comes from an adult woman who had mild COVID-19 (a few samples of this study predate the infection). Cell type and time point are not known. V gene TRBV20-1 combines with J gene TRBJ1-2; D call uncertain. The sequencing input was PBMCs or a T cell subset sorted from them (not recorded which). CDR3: CSAREFDYGYTF. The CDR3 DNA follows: TGCAGTGCTAGAGAATTTGATTATGGCTACACCTTC.